A selection of T cell receptor beta chains follows, all from one sample in a study of T cell responses to AZD1222 COVID-19 vaccine. This table comes from immunoSEQ multiplex PCR, and its TCRdb copy is limited to in-frame clones, with some not included. Of about 130,000 clones in the sample, around 94% are singletons; the top ten hold 5.5% to 8%. The source was peripheral blood, collected on day 0 of AZD1222 vaccination. Every receptor here comes from an adult in good health. Both conserved end residues are part of each CDR3. D genes are given only for firm matches. The size entry is marked missing in some rows and otherwise reads once, few, many or a size class.

D gene: .; clone size: .; J gene: TRBJ1-2; V gene: TRBV6-5; CDR3 DNA: TGTGCCAGCAACCCGCACCCTACCTACTATGGCTACACCTTC; CDR3 protein: CASNPHPTYYGYTF
D gene: .; clone size: .; J gene: TRBJ2-5; V gene: TRBV28; CDR3 DNA: TGTGCCAGCACCCCTCTCGGGGTGGGGGCAGCGACCCAGTACTTC; CDR3 protein: CASTPLGVGAATQYF
D gene: .; clone size: .; J gene: TRBJ2-7; V gene: TRBV28; CDR3 DNA: TGTGCCAGCAGTTTGCGGGACCGAGTCTACGAGCAGTACTTC; CDR3 protein: CASSLRDRVYEQYF
D gene: .; clone size: .; J gene: TRBJ1-2; V gene: TRBV9; CDR3 DNA: TGTGCCAGCACCCCGGATTTCGGGGTTTCGAACTATGGCTACACCTTC; CDR3 protein: CASTPDFGVSNYGYTF
D gene: .; clone size: .; J gene: TRBJ1-1; V gene: TRBV6-5; CDR3 DNA: TGTGCCAGCAGCATGGACATTAACACTGAAGCTTTCTTT; CDR3 protein: CASSMDINTEAFF
D gene: .; clone size: once; J gene: TRBJ2-5; V gene: TRBV6-5; CDR3 DNA: TGTGCCAGCAGCCCGGCCCCCGTTGTCGAGACCCAGTACTTC; CDR3 protein: CASSPAPVVETQYF
D gene: .; clone size: .; J gene: TRBJ2-1; V gene: TRBV11-2; CDR3 DNA: TGTGCCAGCAGCGCCGGGACTTTCAGCTCCTACAATGAGCAGTTCTTC; CDR3 protein: CASSAGTFSSYNEQFF
D gene: .; clone size: .; J gene: TRBJ2-1; V gene: TRBV30; CDR3 DNA: TGTGCCTGGAGTGAATGGCCCATATACAATGAGCAGTTCTTC; CDR3 protein: CAWSEWPIYNEQFF
D gene: TRBD2; clone size: .; J gene: TRBJ2-7; V gene: TRBV2; CDR3 DNA: TGTGCCAGCCCAAAAGCGGGACTAGAGGGAACCTACGAGCAGTACTTC; CDR3 protein: CASPKAGLEGTYEQYF
D gene: TRBD1; clone size: .; J gene: TRBJ2-7; V gene: TRBV3-1/TRBV3-2; CDR3 DNA: TGTGCCAGCAGCCAACGGGACAGGGGAGTAATTCCCCTTAGCTTC; CDR3 protein: CASSQRDRGVIPLSF
D gene: TRBD2; clone size: .; J gene: TRBJ2-2; V gene: TRBV4-2; CDR3 DNA: TGTGCCAGCAGCCCAACACTAGCGGGAGGACACGGGGAGCTGTTTTTT; CDR3 protein: CASSPTLAGGHGELFF
D gene: TRBD2; clone size: .; J gene: TRBJ2-7; V gene: TRBV30; CDR3 DNA: TGTGCCTGGAGTGGCGGGAGCCCCTACGAGCAGTACTTC; CDR3 protein: CAWSGGSPYEQYF
D gene: TRBD2; clone size: many; J gene: TRBJ2-4; V gene: TRBV2; CDR3 DNA: TGTGCCAGCAGTGTTGGGACTAGCGGTTTTGTAGCCAAAAACATTCAGTACTTC; CDR3 protein: CASSVGTSGFVAKNIQYF
D gene: .; clone size: .; J gene: TRBJ2-7; V gene: TRBV28; CDR3 DNA: TGTGCCAGCAGTTCAGGGGAGTACCTATTAATCCGATACGAGCAGTACTTC; CDR3 protein: CASSSGEYLLIRYEQYF
D gene: .; clone size: few; J gene: TRBJ1-1; V gene: TRBV27; CDR3 DNA: TGTGCCAGCAGTTTATCTTGGGAGACTGAAGCTTTCTTT; CDR3 protein: CASSLSWETEAFF
D gene: .; clone size: .; J gene: TRBJ2-5; V gene: TRBV6-5; CDR3 DNA: TGTGCCAGCAGTAACCAGGGGGGGGAGACCCAGTACTTC; CDR3 protein: CASSNQGGETQYF
D gene: .; clone size: once; J gene: TRBJ1-5; V gene: TRBV4-3; CDR3 DNA: TGCGCCAGCAGCCAAGATAGTAACGCCAATCAGCCCCAGCATTTT; CDR3 protein: CASSQDSNANQPQHF
D gene: .; clone size: .; J gene: TRBJ1-5; V gene: TRBV19; CDR3 DNA: TGTGCCAGTAGAAAGTTGAATCAGCCCCAGCATTTT; CDR3 protein: CASRKLNQPQHF
D gene: .; clone size: once; J gene: TRBJ1-6; V gene: TRBV2; CDR3 DNA: TGTGCCAGCAGTGAAGCGCTTCTGGGGACCGCCGGATCACCCCTCCACTTT; CDR3 protein: CASSEALLGTAGSPLHF
D gene: TRBD2; clone size: .; J gene: TRBJ2-1; V gene: TRBV4-1; CDR3 DNA: TGCGCCAGCAGCCAAGAACCCTACTTGGGCGGGAGGGCCAATGAGCAGTTCTTC; CDR3 protein: CASSQEPYLGGRANEQFF
D gene: .; clone size: .; J gene: TRBJ2-7; V gene: TRBV7-9; CDR3 DNA: TGTGCCAGCAGCTTTACGGCAGGGGATAGGGACTACGAGCAGTACTTC; CDR3 protein: CASSFTAGDRDYEQYF
D gene: .; clone size: .; J gene: TRBJ2-1; V gene: TRBV19; CDR3 DNA: TGTGCCAGTAGTATACCCGGTATTGGAACGGGTGAGCAGTTCTTC; CDR3 protein: CASSIPGIGTGEQFF
D gene: .; clone size: .; J gene: TRBJ2-7; V gene: TRBV7-9; CDR3 DNA: TGTGCCAGCGACCAGGGGCTGAGCTACGAGCAGTACTTC; CDR3 protein: CASDQGLSYEQYF
D gene: TRBD1; clone size: .; J gene: TRBJ1-5; V gene: TRBV19; CDR3 DNA: TGTGCCAGTAGGCCGACAGGGGGCGCGACTAGCAATCAGCCCCAGCATTTT; CDR3 protein: CASRPTGGATSNQPQHF
D gene: .; clone size: .; J gene: TRBJ1-1; V gene: TRBV12-5; CDR3 DNA: TGTGCTAGTGGTTTGGACCATGGGACTGAAGCTTTCTTT; CDR3 protein: CASGLDHGTEAFF
D gene: TRBD1; clone size: .; J gene: TRBJ1-2; V gene: TRBV18; CDR3 DNA: TGTGCCAGCTCACCAGCAGGGGGCGATGGCTACACCTTC; CDR3 protein: CASSPAGGDGYTF
D gene: TRBD1; clone size: .; J gene: TRBJ2-1; V gene: TRBV5-4; CDR3 DNA: TGTGCCAGCAGCCTAGTACAGGGGATTTACAATGAGCAGTTCTTC; CDR3 protein: CASSLVQGIYNEQFF
D gene: .; clone size: .; J gene: TRBJ1-5; V gene: TRBV12-3/TRBV12-4; CDR3 DNA: TGTGCCACCGGGCCAGTCGGTCAGCCCCAGCATTTT; CDR3 protein: CATGPVGQPQHF
D gene: .; clone size: once; J gene: TRBJ2-3; V gene: TRBV4-1; CDR3 DNA: TGCGCCAGCAGCCAAGAGCCCGCGGCGGGCCGCACAGATACGCAGTATTTT; CDR3 protein: CASSQEPAAGRTDTQYF
D gene: .; clone size: .; J gene: TRBJ2-7; V gene: TRBV7-8; CDR3 DNA: TGTGCCAGCAGCCCCCTTACCCTCCGGGACGGCTCGTACGAGCAGTACTTC; CDR3 protein: CASSPLTLRDGSYEQYF
D gene: .; clone size: .; J gene: TRBJ1-2; V gene: TRBV5-1; CDR3 DNA: TGCGCCAGCAGCTCCGGGACTCTCGGTGGTGGCTACACCTTC; CDR3 protein: CASSSGTLGGGYTF
D gene: .; clone size: .; J gene: TRBJ1-5; V gene: TRBV4-2; CDR3 DNA: TGTGCCAGCAGCCAAGATCCCCTAGGACAGAATCAGCCCCAGCATTTT; CDR3 protein: CASSQDPLGQNQPQHF
D gene: .; clone size: .; J gene: TRBJ1-4; V gene: TRBV2; CDR3 DNA: TGTGCCAGCCGAAACCAGGGGCTGGGGAATGAAAAACTGTTTTTT; CDR3 protein: CASRNQGLGNEKLFF
D gene: TRBD2; clone size: .; J gene: TRBJ2-3; V gene: TRBV2; CDR3 DNA: TGTGCCAGCCCTACCACCTCGTCTAGCGGGGCTAGCACAGATACGCAGTATTTT; CDR3 protein: CASPTTSSSGASTDTQYF
D gene: TRBD2; clone size: .; J gene: TRBJ2-1; V gene: TRBV2; CDR3 DNA: TGTGCCAGCAGCCCCGGACGGGCGGGAGGCTACTCCTACAATGAGCAGTTCTTC; CDR3 protein: CASSPGRAGGYSYNEQFF
D gene: TRBD1; clone size: .; J gene: TRBJ1-2; V gene: TRBV10-3; CDR3 DNA: TGTGCCATCAGCCCGCCAGGGGGCAGCAATGGCTACACCTTC; CDR3 protein: CAISPPGGSNGYTF
D gene: .; clone size: .; J gene: TRBJ1-2; V gene: TRBV4-2; CDR3 DNA: TGTGCCAGCAGCCTAAGGGACCGGGGCTACACCTTC; CDR3 protein: CASSLRDRGYTF
D gene: TRBD2; clone size: .; J gene: TRBJ2-1; V gene: TRBV5-8; CDR3 DNA: TGTGCCAGCACCAAGGGGACTAGCTCCTACAATGAGCAGTTCTTC; CDR3 protein: CASTKGTSSYNEQFF
D gene: .; clone size: once; J gene: TRBJ2-7; V gene: TRBV5-8; CDR3 DNA: TGTGCCAGCAGCCGGTACGAGCAGTACTTC; CDR3 protein: CASSRYEQYF
D gene: .; clone size: .; J gene: TRBJ2-5; V gene: TRBV9; CDR3 DNA: TGTGCCAGCAGCGTAGATCTTAGATCGGAGACCCAGTACTTC; CDR3 protein: CASSVDLRSETQYF
D gene: TRBD2; clone size: .; J gene: TRBJ2-1; V gene: TRBV27; CDR3 DNA: TGTGCCAGCAGCAAGCGGGATGCCTACAATGAGCAGTTCTTC; CDR3 protein: CASSKRDAYNEQFF
D gene: .; clone size: .; J gene: TRBJ2-7; V gene: TRBV18; CDR3 DNA: TGTGCCAGCTCACAGGGCTCCAGTCCCTACGAGCAGTACTTC; CDR3 protein: CASSQGSSPYEQYF
D gene: TRBD2; clone size: .; J gene: TRBJ2-1; V gene: TRBV9; CDR3 DNA: TGTGCCAGCAGCGTCCTCCCGACTAGCGGGAGGGCGACGTCCTACAATGAGCAGTTCTTC; CDR3 protein: CASSVLPTSGRATSYNEQFF
D gene: TRBD1; clone size: .; J gene: TRBJ1-1; V gene: TRBV19; CDR3 DNA: TGTGCCAGTAAAGACTCAGGGGGGACTCCGGTTGCTTTCTTT; CDR3 protein: CASKDSGGTPVAFF
D gene: TRBD1; clone size: .; J gene: TRBJ1-1; V gene: TRBV7-9; CDR3 DNA: TGTGCCAGCAGCTCACCCCGGGACAGGGAAGCTTTCTTT; CDR3 protein: CASSSPRDREAFF
D gene: TRBD1; clone size: .; J gene: TRBJ1-1; V gene: TRBV29-1; CDR3 DNA: TGCAGCGTTGGGGACAGTATGAACACTGAAGCTTTCTTT; CDR3 protein: CSVGDSMNTEAFF
D gene: TRBD1; clone size: .; J gene: TRBJ2-5; V gene: TRBV10-1; CDR3 DNA: TGCGCCAGCAGTGAGTCTAGACAGGGACCAGAGACCCAGTACTTC; CDR3 protein: CASSESRQGPETQYF
D gene: TRBD1; clone size: .; J gene: TRBJ2-7; V gene: TRBV4-3; CDR3 DNA: TGCGCCAGCAGCCCGGGACAGGGGGGGTACGAGCAGTACTTC; CDR3 protein: CASSPGQGGYEQYF